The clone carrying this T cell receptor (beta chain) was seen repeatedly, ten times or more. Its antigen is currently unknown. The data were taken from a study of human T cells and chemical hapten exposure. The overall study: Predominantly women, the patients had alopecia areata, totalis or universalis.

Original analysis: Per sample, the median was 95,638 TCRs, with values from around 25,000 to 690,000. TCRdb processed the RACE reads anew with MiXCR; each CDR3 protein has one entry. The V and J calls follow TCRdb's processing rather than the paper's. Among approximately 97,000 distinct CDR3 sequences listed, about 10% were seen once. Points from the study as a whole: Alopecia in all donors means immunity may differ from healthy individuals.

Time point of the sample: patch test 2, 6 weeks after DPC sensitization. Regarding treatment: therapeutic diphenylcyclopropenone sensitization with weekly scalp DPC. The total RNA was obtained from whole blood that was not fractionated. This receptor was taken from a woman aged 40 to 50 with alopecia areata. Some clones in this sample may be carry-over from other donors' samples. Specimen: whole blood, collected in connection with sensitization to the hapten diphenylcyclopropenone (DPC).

The DNA of the CDR3 is TGTGCCAGCAGCTTACATCCAGGGGGAACAGATACGCAGTATTTT. Its protein product is CASSLHPGGTDTQYF. The chain has TRBV7-2 and TRBJ2-3, with 7 bases aligning to TRBD1. This CDR3 region has 15 residues. Germline CDR1 is SGHTA and CDR2 is FQGNSA. V dropped 2 bases and J dropped 3; count of bases not matched to a gene: 5.